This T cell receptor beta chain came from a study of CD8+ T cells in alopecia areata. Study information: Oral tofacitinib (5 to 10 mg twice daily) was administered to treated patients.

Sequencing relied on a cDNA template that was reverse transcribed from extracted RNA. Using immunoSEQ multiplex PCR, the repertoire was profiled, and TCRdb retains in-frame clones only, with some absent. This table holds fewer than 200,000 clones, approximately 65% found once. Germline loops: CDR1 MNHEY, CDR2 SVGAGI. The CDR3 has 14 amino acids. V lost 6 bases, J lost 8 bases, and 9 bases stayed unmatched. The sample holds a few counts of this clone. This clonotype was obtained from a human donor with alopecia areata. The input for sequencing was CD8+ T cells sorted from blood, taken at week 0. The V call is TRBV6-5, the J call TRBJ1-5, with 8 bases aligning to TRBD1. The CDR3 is CASSRTDRVEPQHF. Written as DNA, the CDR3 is TGTGCCAGCAGCAGGACGGACAGGGTAGAGCCCCAGCATTTT.